These 31 T cell receptor beta chains were all obtained from the same sample, sequenced in a study of cytotoxic CD8 clonotypes in ibrutinib-treated CLL. Some clones are missing from TCRdb's copy, which holds only in-frame ones; the method was immunoSEQ multiplex PCR. The data show some 140,000 clones, approximately 80% seen once. Sample: PBMCs, taken after 24 months of ibrutinib treatment. These receptors originate from a human donor with chronic lymphocytic leukemia.

The chain uses TRBV6-4 and TRBJ2-1, with D perhaps TRBD2 (5 bases). V was cut by 5 bases and J by 7 bases, with 15 bases left in between. The length of the CDR3 is 14 residues. Germline V gene sequence: CDR1 MRHNA, CDR2 SNTAGT. CDR3 DNA: TGTGCCAGCAGTTTCCAACCGGACTGGAATGAGCAGTTCTTC. Residues: CASSFQPDWNEQFF.

The chain uses TRBV5-1 and TRBJ2-2; D unresolved. CDR1 is SGHRS, CDR2 YFSETQ, per germline. The CDR3 runs 13 residues. Trimming pared 3 bases from V and 4 bases from J, leaving 7 bases between. The CDR3 coding sequence is TGCGCCAGCAGCTCAGACGTCACCGGGGAGCTGTTTTTT. Translating it yields CASSSDVTGELFF.

Written as DNA, the CDR3 is TGCGCCAGCAGCCAGAGCGGGGGGGCCTTTATCGGGGAGCTGTTTTTT. Protein: CASSQSGGAFIGELFF. The J gene is TRBJ2-2, the V gene TRBV4-3; TRBD2 agrees at 10 bases. V lost 3 bases, J lost 7 bases, and 8 bases stayed unmatched. The CDR3 consists of 16 residues. The germline gives CDR1 LGHNA, CDR2 YSLEER.

V is TRBV2 and J is TRBJ1-4; D remains ambiguous. From germline, CDR1 is SNHLY and CDR2 FYNNEI. Trimming cost V 3 bases and J 4 bases, with 15 bases left between them. The CDR3 runs to 16 residues. The CDR3 loop reads CASSEQVWADNEKLFF. The DNA for the CDR3 is TGTGCCAGCAGTGAGCAGGTTTGGGCCGATAATGAAAAACTGTTTTTT.

This chain links TRBV5-6 with TRBJ1-6, with a possible D match to TRBD1 (6 bases). V lost 4 bases, J lost 6 bases, and 14 bases lay in between. CDR1 and CDR2 from the germline V gene are SGHDT and YYEEEE. This CDR3 comprises 15 residues. CDR3 in amino acids: CASSLQGRVNSPLHF. CDR3 nucleotide sequence: TGTGCCAGCAGCCTACAGGGACGAGTTAATTCACCCCTCCACTTT.

The chain carries TRBV5-4 and TRBJ1-2; D uncertain. Deletions cut 5 bases from V and 1 base from J, with 12 bases between. The CDR3 covers 14 residues. Germline V lookup: CDR1 SGHNT, CDR2 YYREEE (reference sequence). Here the CDR3 reads CASSRPGYNYGYTF. CDR3 DNA: TGTGCCAGCAGTCGACCCGGATATAACTATGGCTACACCTTC.

CDR3 sequence (DNA): TGTGCCAGCAGCTCATGGGAGGGGGACGAAAAACTGTTTTTT. This translates into CASSSWEGDEKLFF. J is TRBJ1-4 and V is TRBV5-6, with D perhaps TRBD1 (6 bases). The V gene's germline CDR1 is SGHDT and CDR2 YYEEEE. V was trimmed by 3 bases and J by 8 bases, leaving 14 bases between them. There are 14 residues in the CDR3.

The V gene is TRBV10-3, the J gene TRBJ1-2, with TRBD1 matching 11 bases. Germline V gene sequence: CDR1 ENHRY, CDR2 SYGVKD. CDR3 length: 14 amino acids. Unmatched junction bases numbered 4, after V lost 6 bases and J lost 4 bases. This CDR3 reads CAISRDRGTYGYTF. CDR3 bases: TGTGCCATCAGCAGGGACAGGGGGACCTATGGCTACACCTTC.

V gene TRBV27 combines with J gene TRBJ2-5; possible D gene TRBD2, 6 bases. The ends were cut back, 3 bases at V and 1 base at J, with 12 bases in the middle. The CDR3 sequence is 15 residues long. Germline V gives CDR1 MNHEY, CDR2 SMNVEV (reference sequence). The CDR3 sequence: CASSLAGPSQETQYF. The CDR3 DNA reads as TGTGCCAGCAGTTTGGCGGGGCCCTCCCAAGAGACCCAGTACTTC.

The chain is built from TRBV6-6 and TRBJ1-1, with a weak D call TRBD1 (5 bases). V was cut by 5 bases and J by 3 bases, with 13 bases left in between. The germline V gene encodes CDR1 MNHNY and CDR2 SVGAGI (reference sequence). This CDR3 is built from 14 residues. The DNA of the CDR3 is TGTGCCAGCAGTCGAGGGGTTTCAGACACTGAAGCTTTCTTT. Translating gives CASSRGVSDTEAFF.

The V and J genes are TRBV10-3 and TRBJ2-7, with 15 bases aligning to TRBD2. J gave up 4 bases and V 10 bases, and 5 bases lay outside the gene matches. This CDR3 comprises 14 residues. In germline, CDR1 is ENHRY, CDR2 SYGVKD. CDR3 nucleotides: TGTGCCACCGGGACTAGCGGGGGGAATTACGAGCAGTACTTC. It translates to CATGTSGGNYEQYF.

V gene TRBV6-6 combines with J gene TRBJ1-1, with D uncertain. Germline CDR1 and CDR2: MNHNY and SVGAGI (reference sequence). The germline V and J ends were trimmed by 6 bases and 2 bases, with 4 bases remaining between them. CDR3 length: 11 residues. The CDR3 DNA sequence: TGTGCCAGCAGAGGTAACACTGAAGCTTTCTTT. Protein sequence: CASRGNTEAFF.

The chain uses TRBV7-2 and TRBJ2-2, with D perhaps TRBD2 (5 bases). The germline V and J ends were trimmed by 3 bases and 6 bases, with 14 bases remaining between them. The CDR3 spans 15 residues. Per germline, CDR1 SGHTA and CDR2 FQGNSA. CDR3 in DNA: TGTGCCAGCAGCTTGTTTGGGAGTTTTGCCGGGGAGCTGTTTTTT. Translated: CASSLFGSFAGELFF.

The CDR3, as DNA: TGTGCCAGCAGCCAACTCAAGGGATTAGCGGGGGACTACGAGCAGTACTTC. The encoded protein is CASSQLKGLAGDYEQYF. This chain connects TRBV14 to TRBJ2-7; 9 positions agree with TRBD2. Germline V gives CDR1 SGHDN, CDR2 FVKESK. This CDR3 has 17 residues. With 2 bases clipped from V and 3 bases from J, the junction kept 11 bases outside the gene matches.

The rearrangement joins TRBV27 to TRBJ2-7; a possible D gene is TRBD1 (6 bases). Trimming stripped 5 bases from V and 3 bases from J, with 17 bases between. CDR1 MNHEY and CDR2 SMNVEV come from the germline V gene (reference sequence). The CDR3 sequence is 15 residues long. In DNA form, the CDR3 reads TGTGCCAGCAGTCCCTCGATGGGGGCAGACTACGAGCAGTACTTC. Residues: CASSPSMGADYEQYF.

This chain connects TRBV10-1 to TRBJ2-5; D assignment may be TRBD1 or TRBD2 (7 bases each). The CDR3 spans 14 residues. The V gene's germline CDR1 is WNHNN and CDR2 SYGVQD (reference sequence). The V and J ends lost 9 bases and 2 bases respectively, with 16 bases between them. CDR3 residues: CARGTAGGQETQYF. The CDR3 DNA reads TGCGCCAGGGGGACAGCCGGGGGGCAAGAGACCCAGTACTTC.

The chain joins TRBV9 to TRBJ2-2; D is uncertain. V shed 4 bases and J shed 6 bases, with 10 bases lying between them. This CDR3 is built from 13 residues. Germline assignment: CDR1 SGDLS and CDR2 YYNGEE. Here the CDR3 DNA reads TGTGCCAGCAGCCTAATCCCCGCCGGGGAGCTGTTTTTT. It codes for CASSLIPAGELFF.

The V and J genes are TRBV27 and TRBJ2-4; D is unresolved. The CDR3 runs to 15 residues. V was clipped by 8 bases and J by 8 bases, with 22 bases between them. CDR1 MNHEY and CDR2 SMNVEV come from the germline V gene (reference sequence). The CDR3 loop is CASRPAGPPGDIQYF. The CDR3 DNA reads TGTGCCAGCCGGCCGGCAGGACCTCCTGGGGACATTCAGTACTTC.

The chain is built from TRBV28 and TRBJ1-4; tentative D call: TRBD1 (6 bases). The CDR3 contains 15 residues. With 2 bases removed from V and 4 bases from J, the gap between germline ends came to 11 bases. CDR1 is MDHEN and CDR2 is SYDVKM in the germline V gene. CDR3 sequence: CASSLGGLDNEKLFF. CDR3 sequence (DNA): TGTGCCAGCAGTTTAGGGGGGCTGGATAATGAAAAACTGTTTTTT.

V gene TRBV2 combines with J gene TRBJ2-3; TRBD2 agrees at 12 bases. Germline assignment: CDR1 SNHLY and CDR2 FYNNEI. Trimming at V came to 5 bases and at J to 0 bases, leaving 6 bases not matched to a gene. This CDR3 is 17 amino acids long. CDR3 coding DNA: TGTGCCAGCAGTACAACTAGCGGGGGGCCCAGCACAGATACGCAGTATTTT. Protein sequence: CASSTTSGGPSTDTQYF.

This chain joins TRBV4-3 and TRBJ1-1, with 9 bases that match TRBD1. In germline, CDR1 is LGHNA, CDR2 YSLEER. The CDR3 is 15 amino acids. Trimming cost V 4 bases and J 1 base; bases outside gene matches: 4. The CDR3 loop reads CASSLLGQGNTEAFF. The CDR3 nucleotides are TGCGCCAGCAGCCTACTGGGACAGGGGAACACTGAAGCTTTCTTT.

The chain has TRBV11-2 and TRBJ2-7; the D call may be TRBD1 or TRBD2 (5 bases each). CDR1 and CDR2 (germline): SGHAT, FQNNGV. This CDR3 contains 13 residues. V was trimmed by 4 bases and J by 6 bases, leaving 13 bases between them. CDR3 sequence: CASSWGTGLEQYF. Written as DNA, the CDR3 is TGTGCCAGCAGCTGGGGCACAGGACTCGAGCAGTACTTC.

The CDR3 protein is CASSLTGQGKNTIYF. CDR3 DNA sequence: TGTGCCAGCAGCCTGACGGGACAGGGGAAAAACACCATATATTTT. This chain uses TRBV5-6 with TRBJ1-3; TRBD1 matches 10 bases. CDR1 is SGHDT and CDR2 is YYEEEE in the germline V gene. CDR3 length equals 15 residues. The V gene end was trimmed by 4 bases and the J gene end by 6 bases; junction bases not matched to a gene: 7.

The chain recombines TRBV5-5 with TRBJ2-7, with 9 bases fitting TRBD1. The CDR3 consists of 13 residues. Germline CDR1 and CDR2: SGHKS and YYEKEE (reference sequence). The V gene end was trimmed by 4 bases and the J gene end by 6 bases; junction bases not matched to a gene: 5. CDR3 sequence reads: CASSLQGALEQYF. Written as DNA, the CDR3 is TGTGCCAGCAGCCTACAGGGGGCCCTCGAGCAGTACTTC.

This chain's CDR3 is CASSTETGVGYTF. CDR3 DNA sequence: TGTGCCAGCAGCACCGAGACAGGGGTTGGCTACACCTTC. The chain has TRBV4-2 and TRBJ1-2; 8 bases align to TRBD1. The CDR3 length is 13 residues. V dropped 5 bases and J dropped 7; count of bases not matched to a gene: 6. Germline V gene sequence: CDR1 LGHNA, CDR2 YNFKEQ.

V is TRBV5-5 and J is TRBJ1-2, with D tentatively TRBD1 (5 bases). CDR1 and CDR2 from the germline V gene are SGHKS and YYEKEE (reference sequence). The CDR3 loop spans 18 amino acids. Trimming removed 3 bases at V and 1 base at J, with 22 bases between. In DNA form, the CDR3 reads TGTGCCAGCAGCTCAGGAATTGGATTGGGGGGACTTAACTATGGCTACACCTTC. Encoded protein: CASSSGIGLGGLNYGYTF. The variable domain in full, completed from reference TRBV5-5 and TRBJ1-2, reads DAGVTQSPTHLIKTRGQQVTLRCSPISGHKSVSWYQQVLGQGPQFIFQYYEKEERGRGNFPDRFSARQFPNYSSELNVNALLLGDSALYLCASSSGIGLGGLNYGYTFGSGTRLTVV.

The V gene is TRBV21-1, the J gene TRBJ1-5; the table's D call of TRBD1 was not tested on the DNA. TRBV21-1 is marked as a pseudogene. CDR3 length equals 16 residues. CDR3 in amino acids: CASSKARAGLGQPQHF. The CDR3 bases are TGTGCCAGCAGCAAAGCCCGGGCAGGGTTGGGTCAGCCCCAGCATTTT.

V gene TRBV7-2 combines with J gene TRBJ1-1; D uncertain. V was cut by 3 bases and J by 1 base, with 6 bases left in between. This CDR3 region has 13 residues. CDR1 and CDR2 (germline): SGHTA, FQGNSA. The CDR3 is CASSFDGNTEAFF. For the CDR3, the DNA is TGTGCCAGCAGCTTCGACGGGAACACTGAAGCTTTCTTT.

The chain has TRBV19 and TRBJ2-1, with 13 bases identical to TRBD2. Trimming cost V 8 bases and J 3 bases; bases outside gene matches: 7. Germline assignment: CDR1 LNHDA and CDR2 SQIVND (reference sequence). The CDR3 is made up of 16 amino acids. The CDR3 loop reads CASSGLAGSNYNEQFF. CDR3 DNA: TGTGCCAGTTCGGGACTAGCGGGGTCGAACTACAATGAGCAGTTCTTC.

The V call is TRBV2, the J call TRBJ1-2; D call uncertain. The CDR3 runs to 17 residues. Germline V gene data show CDR1 as SNHLY and CDR2 as FYNNEI. Trimming removed 2 bases from V and 0 bases from J, with 16 bases in between. This CDR3 is CASSETAGRLTNYGYTF. The CDR3 DNA follows: TGTGCCAGCAGTGAAACGGCCGGCAGGCTAACTAACTATGGCTACACCTTC.

The rearrangement links TRBV5-1 to TRBJ1-1; D not resolved. The length of the CDR3 is 14 residues. V was cut by 6 bases and J by 0 bases, with 12 bases left in between. Germline CDR1 SGHRS, CDR2 YFSETQ. CDR3 DNA: TGCGCCAGCACCCCCGATTCCATGAACACTGAAGCTTTCTTT. Translation gives CASTPDSMNTEAFF.